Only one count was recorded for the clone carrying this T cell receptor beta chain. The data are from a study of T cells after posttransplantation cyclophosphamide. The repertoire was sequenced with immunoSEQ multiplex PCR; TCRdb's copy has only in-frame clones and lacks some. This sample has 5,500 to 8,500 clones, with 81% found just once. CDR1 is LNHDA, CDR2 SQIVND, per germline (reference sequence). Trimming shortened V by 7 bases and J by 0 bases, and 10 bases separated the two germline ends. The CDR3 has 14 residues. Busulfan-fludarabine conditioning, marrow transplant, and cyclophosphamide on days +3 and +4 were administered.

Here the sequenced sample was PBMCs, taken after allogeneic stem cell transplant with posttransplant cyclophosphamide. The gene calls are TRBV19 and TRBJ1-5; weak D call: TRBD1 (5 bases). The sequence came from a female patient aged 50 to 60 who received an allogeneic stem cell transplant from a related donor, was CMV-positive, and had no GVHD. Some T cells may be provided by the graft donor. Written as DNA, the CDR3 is TGTGCCAGTAAGAGACAGTATAGCAATCAGCCCCAGCATTTT. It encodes CASKRQYSNQPQHF.